This TCR beta chain stems from a study of blood T cell repertoires in COVID-19. As processed by the authors: Estimation of nucleated cell counts was performed using reference gene primer amplification. Assay: immunoSEQ multiplex PCR; the TCRdb copy retains only in-frame clones and omits some. D and trimming come from the DNA, and the V and J calls and clone size come from that table. The data show about 310,000 clones, with roughly 84% seen just once and 1% held by the top ten. The specimen was peripheral blood. This receptor was identified in a man aged 45-65 years with active or convalescent COVID-19.

CDR3 nucleotide sequence: TGTGCCAGCAGTTACGGCTACAGTACTGAAGCTTTCTTT. It translates to CASSYGYSTEAFF. This chain links TRBV6-2 or TRBV6-3 with TRBJ1-1, with D uncertain. The CDR3 runs to 13 residues. V was clipped by 2 bases and J by 5 bases, with 9 bases between them. Germline V CDR1 and CDR2: MNHEY, SVGEGT.